A single T cell receptor (beta chain) is shown here with its context. What it binds is unknown. V dropped 5 bases and J dropped 2; count of bases not matched to a gene: 9. Germline values: CDR1 SEHNR, CDR2 FQNEAQ (reference sequence). CDR3 length: 16 residues. The second PCR ran about 6 to 12 cycles with a sample-barcoded 5' primer and J-beta primers. TCRdb recomputed calls from the 5' RACE reads with MiXCR, one row per CDR3 protein. Among more than 650,000 distinct CDR3 sequences listed, about a quarter were seen once. The entry originates in a study of blood T cells in healthy people across ages. Study results and limitations: Relative to aged donors, long-lived donors carried more naive CD4+ cells and displayed higher diversity. Age advanced and TCR beta diversity per million T cells fell, roughly linearly.

The sample was also reused in another study, on T cells of mothers and their children. That study adds: Sequencing got over 8 million TCR beta CDR3 reads from each mother and roughly 2.7 million from each child.

This TCR was sampled from a boy between 10 and 17 years old in good health. V and J are TRBV7-9 and TRBJ2-7; 10 bases align to TRBD1. Material: blood. This CDR3 reads CASSPADRGVAYEQYF. DNA for the CDR3: TGTGCCAGCAGCCCCGCGGACAGGGGGGTAGCCTACGAGCAGTACTTC.